The 5 T cell receptor beta chains presented below share a single source sample, sequenced in a study of regulatory T cells in long-lasting Graves disease. Indicated time point: persistent/refractory GD, antithyroid drugs over 5 years with positive TRAb. Following extraction of RNA from PBMCs, that RNA was used to make the TCR library. Construction of TCR beta libraries relied on iRepertoire HTBI primers and on Arm-PCR targeting CDR3 regions. MiXCR, applied by TCRdb to the multiplex PCR reads, yields one record per CDR3 protein. The table lists approximately 400,000 distinct CDR3 sequences, around 24% of them singletons. The sample here was peripheral blood mononuclear cells (PBMCs), taken when the disease was refractory, from a patient treated with antithyroid drugs. Source of these receptors: a female donor with Graves disease.

This clonotype has at least ten counts. The rearrangement joins TRBV28 to TRBJ2-5; D possibly uses TRBD1 or TRBD2 (5 bases each). The V and J ends lost 4 bases and 7 bases respectively, with 16 bases between them. Germline CDR1 reads MDHEN; CDR2 reads SYDVKM. CDR3 size: 14 residues. The CDR3 is CASSYPGPSATQYF. The CDR3 bases are TGTGCCAGCAGTTACCCGGGACCAAGTGCGACCCAGTACTTC.

The J gene is TRBJ1-1, the V gene TRBV14; 8 nucleotides agree with TRBD1. Germline trimming cut 6 bases from V and 4 bases from J; bases unmatched to any gene: 10. The germline gives CDR1 SGHDN, CDR2 FVKESK. CDR3 size: 15 residues. The CDR3 is CASRRSGTGPTEAFF. CDR3 sequence (DNA): TGTGCCAGCAGAAGGTCCGGGACAGGTCCCACTGAAGCTTTCTTT.

The count of this clonotype is one. The chain employs TRBV7-9 and TRBJ1-4; 7 bases align to TRBD1. Germline CDR1 and CDR2: SEHNR and FQNEAQ (reference sequence). The CDR3 has 15 amino acids. With V trimmed by 2 bases and J by 6 bases, 6 bases remained unmatched. The CDR3, as DNA: TGTGCCAGCAGCTTAATTGAGGGGGCAGATGAAAAACTGTTTTTT. Translated, it gives CASSLIEGADEKLFF.

There are many counts of this clonotype. This chain joins TRBV28 and TRBJ1-4; 10 bases map to TRBD1. CDR1 MDHEN and CDR2 SYDVKM come from the germline V gene. The CDR3 is made up of 18 amino acids. J lost 5 bases, V lost 8 bases, and 17 bases had no gene match. The CDR3 sequence: CASSTRTGGFALNEKLFF. CDR3 nucleotides: TGTGCCAGCTCTACCAGGACAGGGGGTTTTGCTCTGAATGAAAAACTGTTTTTT.

The genes are TRBV7-2 and TRBJ2-7; possibly TRBD1 for D (6 bases). This CDR3 comprises 15 residues. Between the trimmed V and J ends, which lost 5 bases and 0 bases, there was a span of 14 bases. Germline lookup yields CDR1 SGHTA and CDR2 FQGNSA. The CDR3 DNA reads as TGTGCCAGCAGCCAAGCCAGGGGCCTCTCCTACGAGCAGTACTTC. Translated, it gives CASSQARGLSYEQYF.